One and the same sample provided the 17 T cell receptor beta chains below, sequenced in a study of T cell responses to AZD1222 COVID-19 vaccine. Only in-frame clones appear in the TCRdb table, and some are missing; sequencing was by immunoSEQ multiplex PCR. This table has approximately 120,000 clones, roughly 90% appearing once. The sample consisted of peripheral blood, taken on day 0 of AZD1222 vaccination. The receptors derive from an adult in good health.

This clone came up once. CDR3 region: CASSGQAIAYGYTF. The CDR3 DNA is TGTGCCAGTAGTGGGCAGGCCATCGCCTATGGCTACACCTTC. The J gene is TRBJ1-2, the V gene TRBV19; D ambiguous. Trimming pared 5 bases from V and 4 bases from J, leaving 14 bases between. CDR1 and CDR2 from the germline V gene are LNHDA and SQIVND (reference sequence). The CDR3 sequence is 14 residues long. The variable domain in full, completed from reference TRBV19 and TRBJ1-2, reads DGGITQSPKYLFRKEGQNVTLSCEQNLNHDAMYWYRQDPGQGLRLIYYSQIVNDFQKGDIAEGYSVSREKKESFPLTVTSAQKNPTAFYLCASSGQAIAYGYTFGSGTRLTVV.

The count of this clone is one. The chain employs TRBV12-5 and TRBJ2-2, with D uncertain. Germline V gene lookup returns CDR1 LGHNT and CDR2 FRNRAP. This CDR3 has 14 residues. The V end lost 8 bases, the J end lost 1 base, and 11 bases lay between the germline ends. DNA for the CDR3: TGTGCTAGTTTCCCGGCTCAGAACACCGGGGAGCTGTTTTTT. It specifies CASFPAQNTGELFF. The variable domain in full, completed from reference TRBV12-5 and TRBJ2-2, reads DARVTQTPRHKVTEMGQEVTMRCQPILGHNTVFWYRQTMMQGLELLAYFRNRAPLDDSGMPKDRFSAEMPDATLATLKIQPSEPRDSAVYFCASFPAQNTGELFFGEGSRLTVL.

The chain combines TRBV25-1 with TRBJ1-5, with D possibly being TRBD1 (5 bases). V lost 7 bases, J lost 2 bases, and 15 bases lay in between. This CDR3 contains 15 residues. Germline V lookup: CDR1 MGHDK, CDR2 SYGVNS. CDR3 residues: CASIGSSGRNQPQHF. Written as DNA, the CDR3 is TGTGCCAGCATTGGTAGCTCAGGGCGCAATCAGCCCCAGCATTTT.

This chain links TRBV6-4 with TRBJ2-1, with 12 bases identical to TRBD2. There are 16 residues in the CDR3. J was trimmed by 9 bases and V by 5 bases; bases with no gene match: 11. Germline loops: CDR1 MRHNA, CDR2 SNTAGT. The chain's CDR3 is CASSSSTSGGGGEQFF. CDR3 nucleotide sequence: TGTGCCAGCAGTTCGTCGACTAGCGGGGGAGGCGGTGAGCAGTTCTTC.

This chain connects TRBV29-1 to TRBJ1-4, with a tentative D call TRBD1 (5 bases). CDR1 and CDR2 from the germline V gene are SQVTM and ANQGSEA. V lost 5 bases and J lost 2, with 6 bases in between. The length of the CDR3 is 12 residues. This CDR3 reads CSVRDTNEKLFF. The DNA for the CDR3 is TGCAGCGTTCGGGACACTAATGAAAAACTGTTTTTT. Looking up the rest from reference TRBV29-1 and TRBJ1-4 gives the full variable domain: SAVISQKPSRDICQRGTSLTIQCQVDSQVTMMFWYRQQPGQSLTLIATANQGSEATYESGFVIDKFPISRPNLTFSTLTVSNMSPEDSSIYLCSVRDTNEKLFFGSGTQLSVL.

This chain uses TRBV5-6 with TRBJ1-6; TRBD1 agrees at 9 bases. V gave up 2 bases and J gave up 9 bases; unmatched junction bases: 9. The CDR3 runs to 16 residues. Per the germline V gene, CDR1 is SGHDT and CDR2 is YYEEEE. The CDR3 DNA reads as TGTGCCAGCAGCTTAGACAGGGGGAATCTGGGTTCACCCCTCCACTTT. Translation: CASSLDRGNLGSPLHF.

This chain joins TRBV5-5 and TRBJ2-5; 13 positions match TRBD2. CDR3 length: 16 amino acids. CDR1 SGHKS and CDR2 YYEKEE come from the germline V gene (reference sequence). The V and J ends lost 4 bases and 5 bases, in that order; junction bases with no gene match: 8. CDR3 sequence (DNA): TGTGCCAGCAGCCCCGGGACTAGCGGGGTTCGGGAGACCCAGTACTTC. It encodes CASSPGTSGVRETQYF.

V gene TRBV7-9 combines with J gene TRBJ1-3; D might be TRBD1 (6 bases). The CDR3 is 15 amino acids. Germline V lookup: CDR1 SEHNR, CDR2 FQNEAQ (reference sequence). Trimming pared 5 bases from V and 0 bases from J, leaving 11 bases between. For the CDR3, the DNA is TGTGCCAGCAGCAGCGGACAGTACTCTGGAAACACCATATATTTT. Translation: CASSSGQYSGNTIYF.

This clone appeared a single time. The chain recombines TRBV7-9 with TRBJ2-7; possible D gene TRBD2, 5 bases. The V gene lost 6 bases and the J gene lost 0 bases, with 6 bases spanning the gap. This CDR3 has 12 residues. The germline CDR1 and CDR2 sequences are SEHNR and FQNEAQ (reference sequence). CDR3 sequence (DNA): TGTGCCAGCAGACGGGGCTCCTACGAGCAGTACTTC. Residues: CASRRGSYEQYF.

V gene TRBV24-1 combines with J gene TRBJ2-5; TRBD1 matches at 8 bases. Germline V gene lookup returns CDR1 KGHDR and CDR2 SFDVKD. With V trimmed by 2 bases and J by 5 bases, 12 bases remained unmatched. This CDR3 comprises 17 residues. The CDR3 region is CATSDSLGTGGGETQYF. The CDR3 coding sequence is TGTGCCACCAGTGATTCCCTAGGGACAGGAGGAGGCGAGACCCAGTACTTC.

The CDR3, as DNA: TGTGCCAGCAGCCTACTCGGCGGGGGGGCAGACAATGAGCAGTTCTTC. Its protein product is CASSLLGGGADNEQFF. J is TRBJ2-1 and V is TRBV7-2; 9 bases map to TRBD2. The junction had 10 bases not matched to a gene; V was cut back by 5 bases and J by 5 bases. The germline gives CDR1 SGHTA, CDR2 FQGNSA. The CDR3 has 16 residues.

This clone was counted a single time. The gene calls are TRBV6-5 and TRBJ1-2; D gene uncertain. CDR1 and CDR2 (germline): MNHEY, SVGAGI. The CDR3 sequence is 12 residues long. Trimming left V 8 bases short and J 4 bases short, with 11 bases between. The CDR3 is CASHIQAYGYTF. As DNA, the CDR3 is TGTGCCAGCCATATCCAGGCCTATGGCTACACCTTC.

The rearrangement uses TRBV24-1 and TRBJ1-1, with 7 bases aligning to TRBD1. The germline gives CDR1 KGHDR, CDR2 SFDVKD. Trimming removed 4 bases from V and 1 base from J; junction bases left unmatched: 5. This CDR3 is 15 amino acids long. The CDR3 bases are TGTGCCACCAGTGACACCAGACAGGGGAACACTGAAGCTTTCTTT. Translated, it gives CATSDTRQGNTEAFF.

The genes are TRBV6-4 and TRBJ2-7, with TRBD2 matching 7 bases. The germline CDR1 and CDR2 sequences are MRHNA and SNTAGT. The J segment lost 2 bases and the V segment lost 2 bases, leaving 12 bases of the junction unmatched. The CDR3 runs 17 residues. CDR3 bases: TGTGCCAGCAGTGACGTGGGGGGGGGTAGCACCCCCTACGAGCAGTACTTC. Protein product: CASSDVGGGSTPYEQYF.

The chain joins TRBV30 to TRBJ2-3, with D perhaps matching TRBD2 (6 bases). CDR1 GTSNPN and CDR2 SVGIG come from the germline V gene (reference sequence). The germline V and J ends were trimmed by 3 bases and 3 bases, with 7 bases remaining between them. CDR3 length: 12 residues. The CDR3, as DNA: TGTGCCTGGAGGGCGGGGACAGATACGCAGTATTTT. This translates into CAWRAGTDTQYF.

CDR3 protein: CASSESGGGTEAFF. CDR3 DNA: TGCGCCAGCAGTGAGTCGGGGGGCGGCACTGAAGCTTTCTTT. The V call is TRBV10-2, the J call TRBJ1-1; D is perhaps TRBD1 (6 bases). V lost 0 bases and J lost 4, with 9 bases in between. Germline CDR1 is WSHSY and CDR2 is SAAADI. The CDR3 is made up of 14 amino acids.

The chain employs TRBV6-5 and TRBJ2-1; 13 nucleotides line up with TRBD2. This CDR3 contains 14 residues. CDR1 and CDR2 (germline): MNHEY, SVGAGI. Trimming cost V 5 bases and J 10 bases; bases outside gene matches: 5. CDR3 region: CASSLRTSGGEQFF. The DNA for the CDR3 is TGTGCCAGCAGTCTCAGGACTAGCGGGGGCGAGCAGTTCTTC.